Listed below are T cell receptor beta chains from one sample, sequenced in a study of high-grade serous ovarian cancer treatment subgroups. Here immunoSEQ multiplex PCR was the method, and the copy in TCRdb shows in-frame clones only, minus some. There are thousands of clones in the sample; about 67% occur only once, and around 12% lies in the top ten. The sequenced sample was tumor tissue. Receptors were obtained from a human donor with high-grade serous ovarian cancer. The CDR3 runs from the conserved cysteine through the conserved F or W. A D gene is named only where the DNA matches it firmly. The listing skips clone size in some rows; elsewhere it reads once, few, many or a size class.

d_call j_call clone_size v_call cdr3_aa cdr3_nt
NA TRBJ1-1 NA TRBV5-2 CASSLAGTGDTEAFF TGTGCCAGCAGCCTTGCTGGGACAGGGGACACTGAAGCTTTCTTT
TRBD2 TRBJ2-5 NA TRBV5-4 CASSLGGASGGALETQYF TGTGCCAGCAGCTTGGGGGGAGCTAGCGGGGGGGCCCTAGAGACCCAGTACTTC
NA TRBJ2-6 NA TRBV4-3 CASSQGTGTGANVLTF TGCGCCAGCAGCCAAGGTACGGGGACCGGGGCCAACGTCCTGACTTTC
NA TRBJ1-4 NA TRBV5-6 CASSPEGRGAEKLFF TGTGCCAGCAGCCCCGAAGGGCGGGGGGCTGAAAAACTGTTTTTT
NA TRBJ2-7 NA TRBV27 CASWDGAPSYEQYF TGTGCCAGCTGGGACGGAGCTCCTTCCTACGAGCAGTACTTC
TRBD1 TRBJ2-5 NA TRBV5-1 CASSAWTGGAGRTQETQYF TGCGCCAGCAGCGCTTGGACAGGGGGCGCGGGTCGAACACAAGAGACCCAGTACTTC
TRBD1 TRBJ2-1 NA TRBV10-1 CASSLAGTGGYNEQFF TGCGCCAGCAGCCTCGCCGGGACAGGGGGATACAATGAGCAGTTCTTC
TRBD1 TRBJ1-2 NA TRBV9 CASSGYAGTAYGYTF TGTGCCAGCAGCGGGTACGCCGGGACAGCCTATGGCTACACCTTC
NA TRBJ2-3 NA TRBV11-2 CASSLGTPSTDTQYF TGTGCCAGCAGCTTAGGGACTCCTTCCACAGATACGCAGTATTTT
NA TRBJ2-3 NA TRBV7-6 CASSQTGVTDTQYF TGTGCCAGCAGCCAGACAGGAGTCACAGATACGCAGTATTTT
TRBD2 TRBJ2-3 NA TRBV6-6 CASSQLAGSTDTQYF TGTGCCAGCAGCCAACTAGCGGGGAGCACAGATACGCAGTATTTT
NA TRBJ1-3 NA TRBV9 CASSVAWVAGAGNTIYF TGTGCCAGCAGCGTAGCCTGGGTGGCAGGGGCTGGAAACACCATATATTTT
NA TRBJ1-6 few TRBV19 CASRLPGQNSPLHF TGTGCCAGTAGGTTGCCGGGACAAAATTCACCCCTCCACTTT
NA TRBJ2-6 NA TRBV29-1 CSAGGGAGANVLTF TGCAGCGCTGGAGGGGGCGCTGGGGCCAACGTCCTGACTTTC